This T cell receptor (beta chain) comes out of a study of cytomegalovirus exposure and HLA in healthy donors. Some clones are missing from TCRdb's copy, which holds only in-frame ones; the method was immunoSEQ multiplex PCR. Among roughly 140,000 clones, 85% to 90% were seen once, and the ten largest hold about 3.5%. This TCR was sampled from a woman under 30 in good health and CMV-seropositive. Input material: PBMCs.

The CDR3 DNA reads as TGTGCCAGCAGCTTATCGGGGACTAGCGGTTCGGGAGGGCTGTTTTTT. As protein: CASSLSGTSGSGGLFF. The chain combines TRBV7-2 with TRBJ2-2, with 11 nucleotides matching TRBD2. The CDR3 contains 16 residues. CDR1 and CDR2 from the germline V gene are SGHTA and FQGNSA. Trimming at V came to 2 bases and at J to 13 bases, leaving 12 bases not matched to a gene.